The 9 T cell receptor beta chains given below trace back to one sample, sequenced in a study of human T cells and chemical hapten exposure. The time point here: pre-sensitization, week 0. Documented treatment: therapeutic diphenylcyclopropenone sensitization with weekly scalp DPC. Each CDR3 protein gets one entry after TCRdb re-called the RACE reads with MiXCR. The table has about 290,000 distinct CDR3 sequences, 7.7% seen once. Sample: whole blood, taken in connection with sensitization to the hapten diphenylcyclopropenone (DPC). The source is a man between 18 and 29 years old with alopecia areata. Some clones in this sample may be carry-over from other donors' samples.

This clonotype was seen many times. The chain joins TRBV7-3 to TRBJ2-3, with TRBD2 identical over 8 bases. In germline, CDR1 is SGHTA, CDR2 FQGTGA. V dropped 8 bases and J dropped 1; count of bases not matched to a gene: 2. The CDR3 contains 13 residues. CDR3 amino acids: CASGSGGTDTQYF. The CDR3 region has the DNA TGTGCCAGCGGTAGCGGGGGCACAGATACGCAGTATTTT.

This clonotype was observed many times. The chain joins TRBV20-1 to TRBJ2-4; 11 bases fit TRBD2. The CDR3 runs to 17 residues. With V trimmed by 5 bases and J by 7 bases, 16 bases remained unmatched. CDR1 and CDR2 (germline): DFQATT, SNEGSKA (reference sequence). DNA of the CDR3: TGCAGTGCTGGGCCACTCAGACTAGCGGGGAGTCGGAACATTCAGTACTTC. Its protein is CSAGPLRLAGSRNIQYF.

This clonotype was counted between two and nine times. The chain is built from TRBV7-9 and TRBJ2-7, with TRBD2 identical over 14 bases. There are 14 residues in the CDR3. In germline, CDR1 is SEHNR, CDR2 FQNEAQ (reference sequence). With V trimmed by 10 bases and J by 5 bases, 7 bases remained unmatched. The CDR3 region has the DNA TGTGCCATCGGGACTAGCGGGGGTGGGGACGAGCAGTACTTC. This translates into CAIGTSGGGDEQYF. The whole variable domain, filled in from reference TRBV7-9 and TRBJ2-7, reads DTGVSQNPRHKITKRGQNVTFRCDPISEHNRLYWYRQTLGQGPEFLTYFQNEAQLEKSRLLSDRFSAERPKGSFSTLEIQRTEQGDSAMYLCAIGTSGGGDEQYFGPGTRLTVT.

V is TRBV15 and J is TRBJ1-1, with 7 bases identical to TRBD1. CDR1 and CDR2 (germline): LNHNV, YYDKDF (reference sequence). V lost 5 bases to trimming and J lost 1 base; unmatched junction nucleotides: 10. The CDR3 consists of 16 residues. The DNA of the CDR3 is TGTGCCACCAGCGGGGTAGAGGGGGCGCGGAACACTGAAGCTTTCTTT. Encoded protein: CATSGVEGARNTEAFF.

This clonotype was seen more than once but under ten times. This chain joins TRBV7-2 and TRBJ1-5; no definite D call. Germline V gene sequence: CDR1 SGHTA, CDR2 FQGNSA. Trimming removed 5 bases at V and 0 bases at J, with 11 bases between. The CDR3 is 15 residues long. The CDR3, as DNA: TGTGCCAGCAGCCCCCAGCTTTATAGCAATCAGCCCCAGCATTTT. Residues: CASSPQLYSNQPQHF.

J is TRBJ2-5 and V is TRBV29-1; TRBD2 is a possible D gene (5 bases). The CDR3 has 16 residues. Germline V lookup: CDR1 SQVTM, CDR2 ANQGSEA. The V end lost 7 bases, the J end lost 1 base, and 22 bases lay between the germline ends. The CDR3 reads CSAQMVDPAVQETQYF. The CDR3 DNA follows: TGCAGCGCCCAAATGGTAGACCCAGCGGTCCAAGAGACCCAGTACTTC. The variable domain in full, with the rest retrieved from reference TRBV29-1 and TRBJ2-5, is SAVISQKPSRDICQRGTSLTIQCQVDSQVTMMFWYRQQPGQSLTLIATANQGSEATYESGFVIDKFPISRPNLTFSTLTVSNMSPEDSSIYLCSAQMVDPAVQETQYFGPGTRLLVL.

This clonotype has just a few counts. The chain recombines TRBV5-1 with TRBJ2-7, with TRBD1 identical over 10 bases. Germline assignment: CDR1 SGHRS and CDR2 YFSETQ. There are 15 residues in the CDR3. Trimming at V came to 4 bases and at J to 5 bases, leaving 9 bases not matched to a gene. The CDR3 region is CASSVPGTGVDEQYF. The DNA of the CDR3 is TGCGCCAGCAGCGTACCCGGGACAGGGGTAGACGAGCAGTACTTC.

A few counts support this clonotype. V and J are TRBV29-1 and TRBJ1-2; D is perhaps TRBD1 (6 bases). This CDR3 has 12 amino acids. From germline, CDR1 is SQVTM and CDR2 ANQGSEA. Between the trimmed V and J ends, which lost 7 bases and 0 bases, there was a span of 9 bases. DNA for the CDR3: TGCAGCGAAGGACAGCCTAACTATGGCTACACCTTC. It specifies CSEGQPNYGYTF.

In this sample, this clonotype turned up a few times. The chain combines TRBV7-2 with TRBJ2-5, with a weak D call TRBD1 (5 bases). The CDR3 runs to 13 residues. The V gene's germline CDR1 is SGHTA and CDR2 FQGNSA. V gave up 5 bases and J gave up 7 bases, with 14 bases separating them. The CDR3 coding sequence is TGTGCCAGCAGCCCCCCGACAGTATTGACCCAGTACTTC. Its translation is CASSPPTVLTQYF.